This T cell receptor (beta chain) originates from a study of CD8 T cells in ankylosing spondylitis. Broader study findings: Significant enrichment of disease-linked clones was reportedly seen in matched ankylosing spondylitis synovial fluid. A TCR beta motif of roughly eight highly homologous variants appeared characteristic of ankylosing spondylitis blood.

TCRdb redid the calling of the 5' RACE reads with MiXCR, one entry per CDR3 protein. The repertoire holds 25,000 to 30,000 distinct CDR3 sequences, with roughly 8.6% as singletons. Germline assignment: CDR1 SGHVS and CDR2 FNYEAQ. The V segment lost 5 bases and the J segment 7 bases; nucleotides outside the gene matches: 6. The CDR3 runs to 16 residues. This clonotype was detected only a few times. Its antigen is not known. The receptor was derived from a male donor with ankylosing spondylitis or in good health (not recorded which). This chain links TRBV7-6 with TRBJ2-2; 14 bases map to TRBD2. Sequencing was carried out using blood. The CDR3, as DNA: TGTGCCAGCAGCCTCGGGACTAGCGGGAGACACGGGGAGCTGTTTTTT. Translated: CASSLGTSGRHGELFF.